This T cell receptor (beta chain) derives from a study of post-analysis software for immune sequencing data. The study's findings and limits: Multiple sclerosis patients had significantly lower normalized Chao1 diversity than controls. TRBV segments more frequent in patients than in controls numbered roughly 5 and included TRBV5-6, TRBV5-1 and TRBV20-1.

Each TCR beta cDNA library carried unique molecular identifiers. TCRdb redid the calling of the PCR reads with MiXCR, one entry per CDR3 protein. The table shows roughly 620,000 distinct CDR3 sequences, with roughly 47% occurring only once. Remarks on this clonotype: Antigen unknown.

CDR3 length: 15 residues. The V end was cut by 0 bases, the J end by 4 bases, with 11 bases between. CDR1 and CDR2 (germline): SGHRS, YFSETQ. This chain uses TRBV5-1 with TRBJ1-5, with D possibly being TRBD1 (6 bases). The receptor comes from a girl aged 10 to 17 with multiple sclerosis. Material for sequencing was blood. CDR3 sequence: CASSLVPGVNQPQHF. The CDR3 DNA follows: TGCGCCAGCAGCTTGGTACCAGGGGTTAATCAGCCCCAGCATTTT.